Shown below are 28 T cell receptor beta chains from a single sample sequenced in a study of T cell responses to AZD1222 COVID-19 vaccine. Profiled with immunoSEQ multiplex PCR; TCRdb holds only in-frame clones, not every one. Here the sample spans some 150,000 clones, 80% to 95% being singletons. Specimen: peripheral blood, collected 28 days after the second AZD1222 dose. These receptor sequences come from an adult who received the AZD1222 COVID-19 vaccine.

This clone showed up just once. The J gene is TRBJ2-3, the V gene TRBV7-6; D gene unclear. This CDR3 has 14 amino acids. V lost 5 bases and J lost 0, with 9 bases in between. Germline-derived CDR1 and CDR2 are SGHVS and FNYEAQ. CDR3 sequence (DNA): TGTGCCAGCAGCGCACTGATTAGCACAGATACGCAGTATTTT. Its translation is CASSALISTDTQYF.

The rearrangement uses TRBV5-3 and TRBJ1-5; tentative D call: TRBD1 (5 bases). TRBV5-3 is an open reading frame whose function is uncertain. The CDR3 sequence is 16 residues long. Trimming removed 3 bases from V and 2 bases from J, with 15 bases in between. Here the CDR3 reads CARSCPGGWGNQPQHF. The DNA for the CDR3 is TGTGCCAGAAGCTGTCCCGGGGGGTGGGGCAATCAGCCCCAGCATTTT.

The J gene is TRBJ2-7, the V gene TRBV3-1 (or the pseudogene TRBV3-2), with a tentative D call TRBD1 (6 bases). V was cut by 1 base and J by 6 bases, with 16 bases left in between. In germline, CDR1 is LGHDT, CDR2 YNNKEL (reference sequence). This CDR3 region has 15 residues. The CDR3 nucleotides read TGTGCCAGCAGCCAAGCAGCGGCAGGGGTGATCGAGCAGTACTTC. Residues: CASSQAAAGVIEQYF.

The chain's CDR3 is CSVEDLAVLGETQYF. The DNA of the CDR3 is TGCAGCGTTGAAGACCTAGCGGTTCTGGGGGAGACCCAGTACTTC. The chain carries TRBV29-1 and TRBJ2-5; TRBD2 matches 7 bases. V lost 0 bases, J lost 5 bases, and 9 bases stayed unmatched. CDR3 length equals 15 residues. CDR1 is SQVTM, CDR2 ANQGSEA, per germline.

The V call is TRBV3-1 (or the pseudogene TRBV3-2), the J call TRBJ1-2; D remains unclear. This CDR3 spans 13 amino acids. CDR1 is LGHDT and CDR2 is YNNKEL in the germline V gene (reference sequence). The V end lost 3 bases, the J end lost 6 bases, and 11 bases lay between the germline ends. Here the CDR3 reads CASSHRLRDGYTF. The CDR3 nucleotides are TGTGCCAGCAGCCATCGGTTGAGAGATGGCTACACCTTC.

This chain links TRBV6-5 with TRBJ1-5, with D unclear. The CDR3 has 14 amino acids. The ends were cut back, 6 bases at V and 7 bases at J, with 16 bases in the middle. CDR1 is MNHEY, CDR2 SVGAGI, per germline. The CDR3 loop is CASRPDNSGQPQHF. The CDR3 region has the DNA TGTGCCAGCAGGCCTGACAATTCGGGACAGCCCCAGCATTTT.

This chain links TRBV19 with TRBJ2-3; no firm D call. Deletions cut 6 bases from V and 6 bases from J, with 13 bases between. From germline, CDR1 is LNHDA and CDR2 SQIVND (reference sequence). CDR3 length: 13 amino acids. This CDR3 is CASRGLAWDTQYF. The CDR3, as DNA: TGTGCCAGTAGGGGGTTAGCATGGGATACGCAGTATTTT.

The rearrangement links TRBV9 to TRBJ1-1, with no clear D. Deletions cut 0 bases from V and 3 bases from J, with 12 bases between. CDR1 and CDR2 (germline): SGDLS, YYNGEE. The CDR3 spans 15 residues. CDR3: CASSVGADLYTEAFF. For the CDR3, the DNA is TGTGCCAGCAGCGTAGGGGCAGACCTCTACACTGAAGCTTTCTTT.

This chain joins TRBV6-1 and TRBJ2-5; no clear D. CDR3 size: 14 residues. Germline CDR1 is MNHNS and CDR2 is SASEGT. The V gene lost 3 bases and the J gene lost 3 bases, with 11 bases spanning the gap. The CDR3 reads CASSELTEEETQYF. The CDR3 DNA reads as TGTGCCAGCAGTGAGTTAACAGAAGAAGAGACCCAGTACTTC.

This clone was seen a handful of times. This chain joins TRBV2 and TRBJ1-1; 10 bases are shared with TRBD1. Germline CDR1 SNHLY, CDR2 FYNNEI. The J segment lost 0 bases and the V segment lost 2 bases, leaving 6 bases of the junction unmatched. This CDR3 has 17 residues. The CDR3 reads CASSEWPGQGMNTEAFF. The DNA of the CDR3 is TGTGCCAGCAGTGAATGGCCGGGACAGGGGATGAACACTGAAGCTTTCTTT.

With respect to this clone: This CDR3 fails to terminate in the conserved phenylalanine or tryptophan, so it likely reflects a read error. The DNA is omitted, as the CDR3 cannot be located on it reliably, and the CDR3 follows TCRdb's listing. The chain is built from TRBV25-1 and TRBJ1-2; the table's TRBD1 call for D was not verified on the DNA. The CDR3 length equals 10 residues, ends included. Germline V lookup: CDR1 MGHDK, CDR2 SYGVNS. Here the CDR3 reads CASSVQTWGT.

This rearrangement joins TRBV19 to TRBJ2-1, with D possibly being TRBD2 (6 bases). With 3 bases removed from V and 8 bases from J, the gap between germline ends came to 8 bases. This CDR3 has 12 residues. Per the germline V gene, CDR1 is LNHDA and CDR2 is SQIVND (reference sequence). The CDR3 DNA reads as TGTGCCAGTAGTATCGGGGGATATGAGCAGTTCTTC. Translated: CASSIGGYEQFF.

The CDR3 region is CSASALVQGEQYF. In DNA, the CDR3 is TGCAGTGCTAGTGCCCTCGTACAGGGTGAACAGTACTTC. The chain has TRBV20-1 and TRBJ2-7, with D possibly TRBD1 on 6 matching bases. The V and J ends lost 3 bases and 10 bases respectively, with 19 bases between them. Per the germline V gene, CDR1 is DFQATT and CDR2 is SNEGSKA (reference sequence). The CDR3 is 13 amino acids.

This clone was seen a few times. The rearrangement links TRBV6-1 to TRBJ2-7, with 10 bases matching TRBD1. The CDR3 contains 15 residues. Germline values: CDR1 MNHNS, CDR2 SASEGT. V shed 1 base and J 4 bases; nucleotides not matched to a gene: 4. DNA for the CDR3: TGTGCCAGCAGTGAAGTGGGACAGGGGCGATACGAGCAGTACTTC. This sequence encodes CASSEVGQGRYEQYF.

The rearrangement links TRBV6-5 to TRBJ1-1; D might be TRBD1 (6 bases). The CDR3 spans 11 residues. CDR1 is MNHEY and CDR2 is SVGAGI in the germline V gene. Trimming pared 4 bases from V and 10 bases from J, leaving 10 bases between. CDR3 residues: CASSSQGRAFF. The CDR3 DNA is TGTGCCAGCAGTTCGCAGGGGAGAGCTTTCTTT.

The chain joins TRBV10-3 to TRBJ1-3; tentatively, D is TRBD1 (6 bases). The V end lost 6 bases, the J end lost 2 bases, and 8 bases lay between the germline ends. This CDR3 spans 13 amino acids. Germline assignment: CDR1 ENHRY and CDR2 SYGVKD. CDR3 bases: TGTGCCATCAGGGGGGGGCCTGGAAACACCATATATTTT. Protein product: CAIRGGPGNTIYF.

This chain links TRBV10-3 with TRBJ1-2; D possibly corresponds to TRBD1 (6 bases). Germline values: CDR1 ENHRY, CDR2 SYGVKD. There are 16 residues in the CDR3. The V end lost 4 bases, the J end lost 1 base, and 16 bases lay between the germline ends. The CDR3 region is CAISGTAYGLNYGYTF. CDR3 DNA sequence: TGTGCCATCAGTGGGACAGCTTATGGGCTTAACTATGGCTACACCTTC.

The rearrangement links TRBV10-3 to TRBJ1-1; D remains unclear. Per germline, CDR1 ENHRY and CDR2 SYGVKD. The CDR3 has 12 residues. Trimming cost V 10 bases and J 1 base, with 10 bases left between them. The CDR3 spells CATRPGNTEAFF. The CDR3 nucleotides are TGTGCCACCCGCCCAGGGAACACTGAAGCTTTCTTT.

This clone was seen only once. The gene calls are TRBV15 and TRBJ1-4, with D possibly TRBD1 on 6 matching bases. The length of the CDR3 is 16 residues. The germline CDR1 and CDR2 sequences are LNHNV and YYDKDF (reference sequence). Deletions cut 5 bases from V and 2 bases from J, with 15 bases between. Written as DNA, the CDR3 is TGTGCCACCAGCGTAACAGGGCCCGGGACTAATGAAAAACTGTTTTTT. Its protein product is CATSVTGPGTNEKLFF.

The chain uses TRBV25-1 and TRBJ2-3; D perhaps matches TRBD2 (5 bases). Between the trimmed V and J ends, which lost 5 bases and 2 bases, there was a span of 23 bases. This CDR3 comprises 18 residues. The germline gives CDR1 MGHDK, CDR2 SYGVNS. CDR3 bases: TGTGCCAGCAGTCGAACGGCGGGCGGTGCGGGTGTCACAGATACGCAGTATTTT. This encodes CASSRTAGGAGVTDTQYF.

The V gene is TRBV14, the J gene TRBJ2-1, with TRBD2 matching over 16 bases. The CDR3 has 20 residues. Germline CDR1 SGHDN, CDR2 FVKESK. V shed 0 bases and J 4 bases; nucleotides not matched to a gene: 9. The CDR3 here is CASSQDQGTSGRAWYNEQFF. In nucleotides, the CDR3 is TGTGCCAGCAGCCAAGATCAAGGGACTAGCGGGAGGGCGTGGTACAATGAGCAGTTCTTC.

The chain combines TRBV6-1 with TRBJ1-6; 8 bases map to TRBD1. V gave up 2 bases and J gave up 9 bases; unmatched junction bases: 3. The CDR3 is 14 residues long. Germline V gene lookup returns CDR1 MNHNS and CDR2 SASEGT. Here the CDR3 DNA reads TGTGCCAGCAGTGAAAACAGGGGGAGTTCACCCCTCCACTTT. It is translated as CASSENRGSSPLHF.

The V and J genes are TRBV6-5 and TRBJ1-3; no firm D call. This CDR3 spans 12 amino acids. Germline assignment: CDR1 MNHEY and CDR2 SVGAGI. V was trimmed by 5 bases and J by 3 bases, leaving 5 bases between them. CDR3 DNA: TGTGCCAGCAGTACGGGTGGAAACACCATATATTTT. Translated: CASSTGGNTIYF.

In DNA form, the CDR3 reads TGTGCCAGCAGTGAGGGACCGGAAGCTAATGGCTACACCTTC. Translating it yields CASSEGPEANGYTF. This chain connects TRBV25-1 to TRBJ1-2; possible D gene TRBD1, 5 bases. The CDR3 extends over 14 amino acids. Trimming removed 3 bases from V and 6 bases from J, with 14 bases in between. From germline, CDR1 is MGHDK and CDR2 SYGVNS.

The genes are TRBV12-3 or TRBV12-4 and TRBJ2-6, with D hard to call. The CDR3 has 12 residues. Trimming cost V 7 bases and J 4 bases, with 5 bases left between them. In DNA, the CDR3 is TGTGCCAGCAACTCAGGGGCCAACGTCCTGACTTTC. Translation: CASNSGANVLTF.

The V and J genes are TRBV7-9 and TRBJ1-2; D is undetermined. This CDR3 is built from 12 residues. Trimming stripped 4 bases from V and 5 bases from J, with 8 bases between. Germline-derived CDR1 and CDR2 are SEHNR and FQNEAQ (reference sequence). The CDR3 loop is CASSSGRYGYTF. CDR3 DNA sequence: TGTGCCAGCAGCTCTGGACGGTATGGCTACACCTTC.

The V gene is TRBV5-5, the J gene TRBJ1-2; 8 nucleotides align to TRBD1. Trimming at V came to 4 bases and at J to 8 bases, leaving 13 bases not matched to a gene. CDR1 is SGHKS and CDR2 is YYEKEE in the germline V gene (reference sequence). The CDR3 contains 15 residues. CDR3 loop: CASSRTPQTGEGYTF. The CDR3 DNA sequence: TGTGCCAGCAGCCGGACCCCACAGACAGGGGAAGGCTACACCTTC.

The genes are TRBV30 and TRBJ2-5; TRBD1 might be the D (7 bases). In germline, CDR1 is GTSNPN, CDR2 SVGIG (reference sequence). The CDR3 has 15 residues. Trimming stripped 1 base from V and 4 bases from J, with 16 bases between. CDR3 sequence (DNA): TGTGCCTGGAGTGGAGGGGCAGGGGGGTCAGAGACCCAGTACTTC. Amino acid sequence: CAWSGGAGGSETQYF.